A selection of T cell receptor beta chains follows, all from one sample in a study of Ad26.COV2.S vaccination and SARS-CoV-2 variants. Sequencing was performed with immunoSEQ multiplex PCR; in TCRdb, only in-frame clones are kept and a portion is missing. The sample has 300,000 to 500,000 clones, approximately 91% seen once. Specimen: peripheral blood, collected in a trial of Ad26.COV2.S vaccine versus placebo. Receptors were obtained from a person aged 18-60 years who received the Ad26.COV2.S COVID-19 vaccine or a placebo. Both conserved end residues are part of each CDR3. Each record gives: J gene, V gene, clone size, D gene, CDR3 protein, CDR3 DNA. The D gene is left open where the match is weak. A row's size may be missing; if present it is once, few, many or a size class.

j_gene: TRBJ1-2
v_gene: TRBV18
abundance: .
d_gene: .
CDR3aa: CASSPGTNTYGYTF
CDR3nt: TGTGCCAGCTCACCTGGGACAAATACTTATGGCTACACCTTC

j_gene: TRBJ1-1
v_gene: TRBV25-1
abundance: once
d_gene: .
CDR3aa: CASSGQVRMTEAFF
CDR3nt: TGTGCCAGCAGTGGGCAAGTTCGTATGACTGAAGCTTTCTTT

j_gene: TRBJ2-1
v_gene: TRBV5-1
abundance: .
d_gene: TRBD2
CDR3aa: CASSQLAGESEQFF
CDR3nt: TGCGCCAGCAGTCAACTAGCGGGGGAAAGTGAGCAGTTCTTC

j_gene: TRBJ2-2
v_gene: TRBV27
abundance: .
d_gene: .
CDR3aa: CASSTRRNTGELFF
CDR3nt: TGTGCCAGCAGTACCCGACGGAACACCGGGGAGCTGTTTTTT

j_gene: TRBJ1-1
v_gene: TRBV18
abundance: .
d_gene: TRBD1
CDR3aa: CASSSLDRGPEAFF
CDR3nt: TGTGCCAGCTCATCGTTAGACAGGGGCCCTGAAGCTTTCTTT

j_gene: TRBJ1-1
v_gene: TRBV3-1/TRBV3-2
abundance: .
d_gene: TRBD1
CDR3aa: CASSTRQGGKAFF
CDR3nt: TGTGCCAGCAGCACACGACAGGGAGGGAAAGCTTTCTTT

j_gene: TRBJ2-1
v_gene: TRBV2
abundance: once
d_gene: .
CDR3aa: CASSVVDGNEQFF
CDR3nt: TGTGCCAGCAGTGTCGTCGATGGCAATGAGCAGTTCTTC

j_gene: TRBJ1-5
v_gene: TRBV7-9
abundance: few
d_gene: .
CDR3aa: CASSLGTLYSNQPQHF
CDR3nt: TGTGCCAGCAGCTTAGGAACACTTTATAGCAATCAGCCCCAGCATTTT

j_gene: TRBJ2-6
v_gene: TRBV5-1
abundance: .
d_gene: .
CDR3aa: CASSLESGAAGANVLTF
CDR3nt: TGCGCCAGCAGCTTGGAGTCCGGGGCTGCTGGGGCCAACGTCCTGACTTTC

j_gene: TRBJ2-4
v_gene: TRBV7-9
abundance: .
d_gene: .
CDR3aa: CASSSRTVAKNIQYF
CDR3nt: TGTGCCAGCAGCTCGAGGACCGTAGCCAAAAACATTCAGTACTTC

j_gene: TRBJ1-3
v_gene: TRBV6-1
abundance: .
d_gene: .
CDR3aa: CASSEGTDLWNTIYF
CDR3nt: TGTGCCAGCAGTGAAGGAACCGATTTGTGGAACACCATATATTTT

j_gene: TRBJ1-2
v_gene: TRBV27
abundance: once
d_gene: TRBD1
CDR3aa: CASSLTGTGDGYTF
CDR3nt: TGTGCCAGCAGCCTAACAGGGACAGGGGATGGCTACACCTTC

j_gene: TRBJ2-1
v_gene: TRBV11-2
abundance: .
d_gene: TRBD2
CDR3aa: CASSLVPRGGRREQFF
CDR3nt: TGTGCCAGCAGCTTAGTTCCGCGGGGGGGCCGTCGTGAGCAGTTCTTC

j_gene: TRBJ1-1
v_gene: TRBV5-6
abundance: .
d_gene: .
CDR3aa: CASRKGNTEAFF
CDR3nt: TGTGCCAGCAGGAAGGGGAACACTGAAGCTTTCTTT

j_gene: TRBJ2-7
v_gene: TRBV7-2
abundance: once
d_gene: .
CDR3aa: CASSFQTEAYEQYF
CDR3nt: TGTGCCAGCAGCTTCCAGACTGAAGCCTACGAGCAGTACTTC

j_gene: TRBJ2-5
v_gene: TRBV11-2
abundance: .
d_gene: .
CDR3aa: CASSLDHWEQETQYF
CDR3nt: TGTGCCAGCAGCCTAGACCACTGGGAACAAGAGACCCAGTACTTC

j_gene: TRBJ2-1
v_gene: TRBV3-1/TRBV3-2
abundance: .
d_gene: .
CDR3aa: CASSQDPGIYNEQFF
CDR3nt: TGTGCCAGCAGCCAAGATCCGGGCATCTACAATGAGCAGTTCTTC

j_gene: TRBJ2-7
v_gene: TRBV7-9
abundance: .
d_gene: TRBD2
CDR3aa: CASSLGGTSLPYEQYF
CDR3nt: TGTGCCAGCAGCTTAGGTGGGACTAGCCTTCCCTACGAGCAGTACTTC

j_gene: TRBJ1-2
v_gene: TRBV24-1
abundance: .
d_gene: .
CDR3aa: CATSDRRGNGYTF
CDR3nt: TGTGCCACCAGTGATCGCAGGGGCAATGGCTACACCTTC

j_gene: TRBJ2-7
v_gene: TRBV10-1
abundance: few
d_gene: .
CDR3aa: CASSESFSGKYF
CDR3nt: TGCGCCAGCAGTGAGTCGTTTAGCGGAAAGTACTTC

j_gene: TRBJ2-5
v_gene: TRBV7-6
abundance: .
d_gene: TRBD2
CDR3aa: CASSLGPLAGAGETQYF
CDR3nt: TGTGCCAGCAGCTTAGGCCCACTAGCGGGGGCAGGAGAGACCCAGTACTTC

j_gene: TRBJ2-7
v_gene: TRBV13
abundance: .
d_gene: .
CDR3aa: CASSSRQERAYEQYF
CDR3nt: TGTGCCAGCAGCTCCCGACAGGAACGGGCATACGAGCAGTACTTC

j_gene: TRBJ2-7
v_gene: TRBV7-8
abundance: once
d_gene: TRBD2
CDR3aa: CASSTDTGLAGNRRHEQYF
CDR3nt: TGTGCCAGCAGCACCGACACGGGACTAGCGGGGAACAGGCGCCACGAGCAGTACTTC

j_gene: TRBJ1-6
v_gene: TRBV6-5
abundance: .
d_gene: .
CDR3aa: CASRVQDYNSPLHF
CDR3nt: TGTGCCAGCAGAGTACAGGATTATAATTCACCCCTCCACTTT

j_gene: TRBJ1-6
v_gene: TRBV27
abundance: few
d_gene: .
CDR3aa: CASSFREGSPLHF
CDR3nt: TGTGCCAGCAGTTTTCGGGAAGGATCACCCCTCCACTTT

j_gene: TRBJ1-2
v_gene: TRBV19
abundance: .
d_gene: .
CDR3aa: CASSSNAGKVEGYTF
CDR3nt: TGTGCCAGTAGTTCGAACGCAGGGAAGGTAGAGGGCTACACCTTC

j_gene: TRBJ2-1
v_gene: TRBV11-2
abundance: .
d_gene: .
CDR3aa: CASSLVRNYNEQFF
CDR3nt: TGTGCCAGCAGCTTAGTCCGGAACTACAATGAGCAGTTCTTC

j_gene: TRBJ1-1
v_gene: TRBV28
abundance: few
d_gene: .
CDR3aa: CASSYSDVFGEAFF
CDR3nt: TGTGCCAGCAGTTACTCGGACGTTTTCGGAGAAGCTTTCTTT

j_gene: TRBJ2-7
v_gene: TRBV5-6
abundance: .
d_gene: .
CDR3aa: CASSLSVYSEQYF
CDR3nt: TGTGCCAGCAGCTTGTCCGTATACTCCGAGCAGTACTTC

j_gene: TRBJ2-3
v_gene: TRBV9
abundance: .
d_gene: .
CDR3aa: CASSVSGSGDTQYF
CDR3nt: TGTGCCAGCAGCGTATCGGGTTCCGGAGATACGCAGTATTTT

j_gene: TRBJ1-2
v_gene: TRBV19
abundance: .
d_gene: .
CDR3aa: CASAHSNYGYTF
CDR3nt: TGTGCCAGTGCACATTCTAACTATGGCTACACCTTC

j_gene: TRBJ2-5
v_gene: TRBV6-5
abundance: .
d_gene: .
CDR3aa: CASRAMGAQETQYF
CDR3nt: TGTGCCAGCAGGGCAATGGGAGCTCAAGAGACCCAGTACTTC

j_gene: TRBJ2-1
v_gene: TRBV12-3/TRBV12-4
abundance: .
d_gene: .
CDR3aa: CASRHDRSRPQFF
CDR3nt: TGTGCCAGCAGACACGACAGGTCTCGACCGCAGTTCTTC

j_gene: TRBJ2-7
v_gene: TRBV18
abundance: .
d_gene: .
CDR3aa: CASSLQESSYEQYF
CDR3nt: TGTGCCAGCTCATTACAAGAAAGCTCCTACGAGCAGTACTTC

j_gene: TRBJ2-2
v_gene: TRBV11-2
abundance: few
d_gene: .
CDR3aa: CASSLSQRAGNTGELFF
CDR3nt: TGTGCCAGCAGCTTAAGTCAACGAGCGGGGAACACCGGGGAGCTGTTTTTT

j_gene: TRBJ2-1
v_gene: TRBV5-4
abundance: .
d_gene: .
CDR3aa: CASSFVLGGGEQFF
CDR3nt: TGTGCCAGCAGCTTTGTTCTAGGAGGGGGTGAGCAGTTCTTC

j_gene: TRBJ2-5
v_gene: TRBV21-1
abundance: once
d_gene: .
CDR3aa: CASSKDGVLQETQYF
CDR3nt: TGTGCCAGCAGCAAAGACGGGGTACTCCAAGAGACCCAGTACTTC

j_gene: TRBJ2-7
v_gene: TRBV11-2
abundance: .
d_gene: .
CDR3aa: CASSLGARKGEQYF
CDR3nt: TGTGCCAGCAGCTTAGGAGCGAGAAAGGGCGAGCAGTACTTC

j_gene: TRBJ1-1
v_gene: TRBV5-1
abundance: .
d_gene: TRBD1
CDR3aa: CASSAGQAETEAFF
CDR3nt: TGCGCCAGCAGCGCGGGACAGGCGGAAACTGAAGCTTTCTTT

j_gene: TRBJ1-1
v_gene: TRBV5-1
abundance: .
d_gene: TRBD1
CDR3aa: CASSLAAQGGPTKAFF
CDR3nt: TGCGCCAGCAGCTTGGCCGCCCAAGGGGGCCCGACGAAAGCTTTCTTT

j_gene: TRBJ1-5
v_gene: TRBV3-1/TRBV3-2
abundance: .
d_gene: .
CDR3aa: CASSQGPLVQPQHF
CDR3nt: TGTGCCAGCAGCCAAGGACCCCTAGTTCAGCCCCAGCATTTT

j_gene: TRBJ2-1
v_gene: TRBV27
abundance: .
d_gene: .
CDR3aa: CASRRDSSYNEQFF
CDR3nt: TGTGCCAGCAGGCGGGACAGTTCCTACAATGAGCAGTTCTTC

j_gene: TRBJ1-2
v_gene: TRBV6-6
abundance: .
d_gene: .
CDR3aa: CASSWPGEMGGYTF
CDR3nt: TGTGCCAGCAGTTGGCCGGGCGAAATGGGTGGCTACACCTTC

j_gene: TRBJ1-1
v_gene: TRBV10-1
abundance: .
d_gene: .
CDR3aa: CASSESGKNTEAFF
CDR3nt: TGCGCCAGCAGTGAGTCTGGAAAGAACACTGAAGCTTTCTTT

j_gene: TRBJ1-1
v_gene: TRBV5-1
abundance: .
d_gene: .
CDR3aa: CASSLQGMNTEAFF
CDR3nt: TGCGCCAGCAGCTTGCAAGGTATGAACACTGAAGCTTTCTTT

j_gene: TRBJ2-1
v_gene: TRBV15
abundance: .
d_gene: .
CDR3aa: CATSRPNYNEQFF
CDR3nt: TGTGCCACCAGCAGGCCTAACTACAATGAGCAGTTCTTC